This T cell receptor (beta chain) originates from a study of cytomegalovirus exposure and HLA in healthy donors. Primers: 60 Vbeta forward and 13 Jbeta reverse. Using immunoSEQ multiplex PCR, the repertoire was profiled, and TCRdb retains in-frame clones only, with some absent. The sample has more than 150,000 clones; around four fifths are singletons. Regarding the study as a whole: The HLA-A and HLA-B alleles of most subjects were reportedly predicted accurately from TCR beta sequences. Most of the TCR beta V segments (in an earlier analysis) were productive either about 90% or about 30% of the time.

Germline lookup yields CDR1 SGHRS and CDR2 YFSETQ. The CDR3 has 13 amino acids. The V end lost 4 bases, the J end lost 1 base, and 8 bases lay between the germline ends. For this clone: Antigen specificity is unknown.

The chain links TRBV5-1 to TRBJ1-1, with a possible D match to TRBD1 (5 bases). Input material: PBMCs. The sequence was obtained from a woman aged 18-29 years in good health and CMV-seronegative. DNA of the CDR3: TGCGCCAGCAGCCCTGGACAGAACACTGAAGCTTTCTTT. Protein sequence: CASSPGQNTEAFF.